This TCR beta chain was retrieved from a study of T-cell reconstitution after alpha-beta-depleted transplantation in children. Germline-derived CDR1 and CDR2 are LGHDT and YNNKEL (reference sequence). Trimming pared 0 bases from V and 5 bases from J, leaving 13 bases between. This CDR3 region has 15 residues. Unique molecular identifiers tagged the TCRbeta library. MiXCR, run by TCRdb on the PCR reads, gives a single entry per CDR3 protein. This sample has approximately 520,000 distinct CDR3 sequences; about 33% occur once, and the top ten carry 2% to 2.5%. Here the sequenced sample was PBMCs from the stem cell graft donor, taken from the stem cell graft. The chain links TRBV3-1 to TRBJ1-1; D uncertain. The receptor was derived from a human donor who donated a stem cell graft to a child with aplastic anemia. CDR3 amino acids: CASSQDTGGGTEAFF. The CDR3 DNA follows: TGTGCCAGCAGCCAAGATACCGGCGGCGGGACTGAAGCTTTCTTT.